The 27 T cell receptor beta chains given below trace back to one sample, sequenced in a study of neurological immune-mediated disorders. TCRdb analysed the 5' RACE reads with MiXCR anew, one entry per CDR3 protein. The data show some 66,000 distinct CDR3 sequences, with about 4% seen just once and just over 2.5% held by the top ten. The sample was PBMCs. These TCRs come from a man aged 50-59 years with multiple sclerosis.

The sample holds many counts of this clonotype. V usage is TRBV20-1 and J usage is TRBJ1-3; no definite D call. V gave up 7 bases and J gave up 0 bases, with 13 bases separating them. Germline V gene lookup returns CDR1 DFQATT and CDR2 SNEGSKA (reference sequence). The CDR3 contains 14 residues. The DNA for the CDR3 is TGCAGTGGCTCGAGAGATCTCTCTGGAAACACCATATATTTT. Translation: CSGSRDLSGNTIYF.

CDR3 sequence (DNA): TGCGCCAGCAGACCAATGGGGGGGAACACCGGGGAGCTGTTTTTT. Its translation is CASRPMGGNTGELFF. The V gene is TRBV5-1, the J gene TRBJ2-2; tentatively, D is TRBD2 (6 bases). The CDR3 covers 15 residues. Trimming cost V 5 bases and J 1 base, with 12 bases left between them. Germline V gene sequence: CDR1 SGHRS, CDR2 YFSETQ. The full variable domain, completed using reference TRBV5-1 and TRBJ2-2, is KAGVTQTPRYLIKTRGQQVTLSCSPISGHRSVSWYQQTPGQGLQFLFEYFSETQRNKGNFPGRFSGRQFSNSRSEMNVSTLELGDSALYLCASRPMGGNTGELFFGEGSRLTVL.

Many counts were recorded for this clonotype. The rearrangement links TRBV7-9 to TRBJ1-5; D is ambiguous. This CDR3 region has 14 residues. V lost 2 bases to trimming and J lost 0 bases, with 5 bases between them. The V gene's germline CDR1 is SEHNR and CDR2 FQNEAQ (reference sequence). CDR3 sequence reads: CASSLSSSNQPQHF. The CDR3 DNA reads TGTGCCAGCAGCTTAAGCTCTAGCAATCAGCCCCAGCATTTT.

As for this clonotype: A read error may produce the germline difference seen at one junction end. The rearrangement joins TRBV11-2 to TRBJ2-2, with D unresolved. The CDR3 runs to 15 residues. Germline CDR1 is SGHAT and CDR2 is FQNNGV. CDR3 loop: CASSLEGFNTGELFF. The CDR3 DNA follows: TGTGCCAGCAGCTTGGAAGGCTTTAACACAGGGGAGCTGTTTTTT.

This clonotype was counted ten times or more. The chain employs TRBV5-5 and TRBJ2-1; 8 bases are shared with TRBD1. The V gene end was trimmed by 0 bases and the J gene end by 4 bases; junction bases not matched to a gene: 6. The germline V gene encodes CDR1 SGHKS and CDR2 YYEKEE (reference sequence). The CDR3 covers 16 residues. CDR3 amino acids: CASSLARTGRYNEQFF. The CDR3 DNA is TGTGCCAGCAGCTTGGCCCGGACAGGGCGTTACAATGAGCAGTTCTTC.

In its sample, this clonotype was seen many times. CDR3 nucleotides: TGTGCCAGCAGCCAACTTACCGCGGGAAGTGGGAACACTGAAGCTTTCTTT. As protein: CASSQLTAGSGNTEAFF. The genes are TRBV4-2 and TRBJ1-1; D remains unclear. V gave up 2 bases and J gave up 1 base, with 17 bases separating them. The length of the CDR3 is 17 residues. Germline CDR1 is LGHNA and CDR2 is YNFKEQ.

This clonotype was picked up many times. The gene calls are TRBV7-2 and TRBJ2-1; perhaps TRBD1 as D (5 bases). Trimming removed 1 base from V and 1 base from J, with 17 bases in between. This CDR3 region has 18 residues. Germline CDR1 reads SGHTA; CDR2 reads FQGNSA. CDR3 in DNA: TGTGCCAGCAGCTTAGATGTTGGAGTCAGGGCTTCCTACAATGAGCAGTTCTTC. Amino acid sequence: CASSLDVGVRASYNEQFF.

This clonotype was seen at least ten times. The V gene is TRBV5-1, the J gene TRBJ2-5; D is tentatively TRBD1 or TRBD2 (5 bases each). The germline gives CDR1 SGHRS, CDR2 YFSETQ. The CDR3 has 11 amino acids. V was pared by 7 bases and J by 5 bases, with 9 bases between. CDR3 sequence (DNA): TGCGCCAGCGCCGAGGGGGAGACCCAGTACTTC. This codes for CASAEGETQYF.

This clonotype was detected many times. V is TRBV4-1 and J is TRBJ2-1; 9 bases agree with TRBD1. In germline, CDR1 is MGHRA, CDR2 YSYEKL. The trim removed 2 bases at V and 8 bases at J, leaving 13 bases unmatched. The CDR3 totals 17 residues. The CDR3 here is CASSQLGQGWAGDEQFF. The CDR3 bases are TGCGCCAGCAGCCAATTAGGACAGGGGTGGGCGGGGGATGAGCAGTTCTTC.

This clonotype was counted at least ten times. The chain has TRBV2 and TRBJ1-1, with unresolved D. Germline lookup yields CDR1 SNHLY and CDR2 FYNNEI. Trimming took 5 bases from V and 4 from J, leaving 11 bases between them. This CDR3 has 13 amino acids. The DNA of the CDR3 is TGTGCCAGCAGTTCCCGGGTGGGCACTGAAGCTTTCTTT. Translated, it gives CASSSRVGTEAFF. Full variable domain (outside the CDR3, taken from reference TRBV2 and TRBJ1-1): EPEVTQTPSHQVTQMGQEVILRCVPISNHLYFYWYRQILGQKVEFLVSFYNNEISEKSEIFDDQFSVERPDGSNFTLKIRSTKLEDSAMYFCASSSRVGTEAFFGQGTRLTVV.

This clonotype was found many times. The chain carries TRBV20-1 and TRBJ1-1; 7 bases agree with TRBD1. V shed 6 bases, J shed 1 base, and the junction held 2 bases outside the gene matches. CDR3 size: 12 residues. Germline V gives CDR1 DFQATT, CDR2 SNEGSKA (reference sequence). In DNA, the CDR3 is TGCAGTGCAAGACAGGGGAACACTGAAGCTTTCTTT. It is translated as CSARQGNTEAFF.

This clonotype was counted at least ten times. The chain combines TRBV5-6 with TRBJ2-1; the D gene is possibly TRBD2 (6 bases). V was trimmed by 2 bases and J by 2 bases, leaving 11 bases between them. Germline V gene lookup returns CDR1 SGHDT and CDR2 YYEEEE. The CDR3 runs to 15 residues. CDR3 nucleotide sequence: TGTGCCAGCAGCTTATTTGCGGGGCCCTACAATGAGCAGTTCTTC. Amino acids: CASSLFAGPYNEQFF.

This clonotype has at least ten counts. This chain uses TRBV6-1 with TRBJ2-3, with a weak D call TRBD1 (5 bases). Between the trimmed V and J ends, which lost 2 bases and 5 bases, there was a span of 14 bases. The CDR3 loop spans 15 amino acids. Germline lookup yields CDR1 MNHNS and CDR2 SASEGT. CDR3 DNA sequence: TGTGCCAGCAGTGAAAGGGGTTTTGGAGAAGATACGCAGTATTTT. Residues: CASSERGFGEDTQYF.

This clonotype occurred a few times. CDR3 residues: CASSLELAGGPYNEQFF. The CDR3 DNA reads as TGTGCCAGCAGCTTGGAACTAGCGGGGGGGCCCTACAATGAGCAGTTCTTC. The chain recombines TRBV7-2 with TRBJ2-1; 13 nucleotides align to TRBD2. The J segment lost 2 bases and the V segment lost 3 bases, leaving 4 bases of the junction unmatched. CDR1 and CDR2 (germline): SGHTA, FQGNSA. The CDR3 has 17 residues.

The table lists this clonotype with many counts. This chain links TRBV7-9 with TRBJ1-6; 7 positions agree with TRBD1. Germline V gene lookup returns CDR1 SEHNR and CDR2 FQNEAQ (reference sequence). V lost 5 bases to trimming and J lost 7 bases; unmatched junction nucleotides: 8. The CDR3 runs to 15 residues. For the CDR3, the DNA is TGTGCCAGCAGCATAGAGACAGGGCCGAATTCACCCCTCCACTTT. It specifies CASSIETGPNSPLHF.

This clonotype has ten or more counts. The chain recombines TRBV5-1 with TRBJ1-5; D perhaps matches TRBD1 (5 bases). CDR1 is SGHRS and CDR2 is YFSETQ in the germline V gene. The CDR3 runs to 16 residues. Deletions cut 5 bases from V and 0 bases from J, with 15 bases between. In DNA, the CDR3 is TGCGCCAGCAGGGCGGGGGGTCTAGATAGCAATCAGCCCCAGCATTTT. Its protein product is CASRAGGLDSNQPQHF. Based on the CDR3 plus reference TRBV5-1 and TRBJ1-5, the full variable domain is KAGVTQTPRYLIKTRGQQVTLSCSPISGHRSVSWYQQTPGQGLQFLFEYFSETQRNKGNFPGRFSGRQFSNSRSEMNVSTLELGDSALYLCASRAGGLDSNQPQHFGDGTRLSIL.

The sample holds many counts of this clonotype. This chain links TRBV5-1 with TRBJ2-1; 11 bases map to TRBD1. V lost 2 bases to trimming and J lost 8 bases; unmatched junction nucleotides: 6. CDR3 length equals 15 residues. Germline assignment: CDR1 SGHRS and CDR2 YFSETQ. The CDR3 DNA sequence: TGCGCCAGCAGCTTAAGGACAGGGGGCTGGGATGAGCAGTTCTTC. It codes for CASSLRTGGWDEQFF.

This clonotype was seen repeatedly, ten times or more. The V gene is TRBV7-6, the J gene TRBJ1-2; D uncertain. The CDR3 loop spans 15 amino acids. The V gene's germline CDR1 is SGHVS and CDR2 FNYEAQ. V was shortened by 4 bases and J by 3 bases, with 15 bases between the two germline ends. The CDR3 region has the DNA TGTGCCAGCAGCTCGGCCGGGCAGATCGACTATGGCTACACCTTC. It translates to CASSSAGQIDYGYTF. Looking up the rest from reference TRBV7-6 and TRBJ1-2 gives the full variable domain: GAGVSQSPRYKVTKRGQDVALRCDPISGHVSLYWYRQALGQGPEFLTYFNYEAQQDKSGLPNDRFSAERPEGSISTLTIQRTEQRDSAMYRCASSSAGQIDYGYTFGSGTRLTVV.

This clonotype was observed many times. V gene TRBV20-1 combines with J gene TRBJ2-7, with 8 bases matching TRBD1. CDR3 length: 14 amino acids. V gave up 2 bases and J gave up 7 bases; unmatched junction bases: 10. Germline lookup yields CDR1 DFQATT and CDR2 SNEGSKA (reference sequence). The CDR3 DNA follows: TGCAGTGCTAGACACCCTGGACAGGGTAGGGAGCAGTACTTC. Translated, it gives CSARHPGQGREQYF.

This clonotype was observed at least ten times. The chain has TRBV4-1 and TRBJ1-4; no clear D gene. Looked up from germline, CDR1 is MGHRA and CDR2 is YSYEKL. This CDR3 region has 15 residues. V gave up 1 base and J gave up 3 bases, with 9 bases separating them. CDR3 in DNA: TGCGCCAGCAGCCAAGGGGTGGATCCTAATGAAAAACTGTTTTTT. Its protein product is CASSQGVDPNEKLFF.

This clonotype was observed at least ten times. The V gene is TRBV4-1, the J gene TRBJ1-2; D unclear. Germline V CDR1 and CDR2: MGHRA, YSYEKL. The CDR3 consists of 16 residues. V shed 0 bases and J shed 4 bases, with 15 bases lying between them. The CDR3 is CASSQDLGPTLYGYTF. The CDR3 DNA reads TGCGCCAGCAGCCAAGATCTCGGACCGACCCTCTATGGCTACACCTTC.

This clonotype was seen many times. J is TRBJ1-5 and V is TRBV7-6; tentative D call: TRBD1 (6 bases). Germline CDR1 reads SGHVS; CDR2 reads FNYEAQ. The length of the CDR3 is 15 residues. Trimming left V 5 bases short and J 7 bases short, with 18 bases between. The CDR3 here is CASSSSGVLGQPQHF. The DNA for the CDR3 is TGTGCCAGCAGCAGTTCAGGGGTATTGGGGCAGCCCCAGCATTTT.

In this sample, this clonotype turned up a few times. A single base separates this from a much larger clone, so it may be a read error. V gene TRBV5-1 combines with J gene TRBJ2-1, with TRBD2 matching over 7 bases. The germline CDR1 and CDR2 sequences are SGHRS and YFSETQ. The CDR3 runs to 14 residues. V shed 0 bases, J shed 9 bases, and the junction held 6 bases outside the gene matches. The DNA of the CDR3 is TGCGCCAGCAGCTTGGCCACCTTAGCGGGTGAGCAGTTCTTC. Protein: CASSLATLAGEQFF.

The sample holds many counts of this clonotype. The chain recombines TRBV29-1 with TRBJ2-2, with D perhaps TRBD2 (6 bases). CDR1 is SQVTM, CDR2 ANQGSEA, per germline. This CDR3 contains 15 residues. Deletions cut 7 bases from V and 2 bases from J, with 17 bases between. CDR3 sequence reads: CSANLGLPNTGELFF. DNA for the CDR3: TGCAGCGCCAACCTCGGACTACCAAACACCGGGGAGCTGTTTTTT.

This clonotype was seen ten or more times. This chain joins TRBV24-1 and TRBJ2-1; no clear D gene. Germline V gene sequence: CDR1 KGHDR, CDR2 SFDVKD. This CDR3 contains 13 residues. The V end lost 3 bases, the J end lost 6 bases, and 8 bases lay between the germline ends. This CDR3 is CATSDPGRNEQFF. In nucleotides, the CDR3 is TGTGCCACCAGTGATCCCGGGCGCAATGAGCAGTTCTTC.

This clonotype appeared many times. The chain uses TRBV20-1 and TRBJ1-3; no clear D. Germline V gene sequence: CDR1 DFQATT, CDR2 SNEGSKA (reference sequence). The CDR3 extends over 15 amino acids. V lost 5 bases, J lost 8 bases, and 22 bases lay in between. CDR3 residues: CSAGISGLHEDTIYF. The CDR3 DNA sequence: TGCAGTGCTGGTATCTCCGGCTTACATGAGGACACCATATATTTT.

This clonotype came up many times. The V gene is TRBV6-2 or TRBV6-3, the J gene TRBJ2-1; 10 nucleotides agree with TRBD2. Germline V gives CDR1 MNHEY, CDR2 SVGEGT. The CDR3 totals 15 residues. V shed 7 bases and J 7 bases; nucleotides not matched to a gene: 10. CDR3 in DNA: TGTGCCAGCAACCCTAGCGGGGGCTTTCGGAATGAGCAGTTCTTC. This encodes CASNPSGGFRNEQFF.